The 28 T cell receptor beta chains given below trace back to one sample, sequenced in a study of shared clonotypes between healthy human individuals. Libraries were prepared by immunoSEQ multiplex PCR; TCRdb keeps only in-frame clonotypes and omits some of them. The sample lists around 2,100,000 clones; about 95% were seen once. It was CD45RO-negative cells, positively selected for CCR7, that made up naive CD8 cells, with terminally differentiated effector memory CD45RA+ cells excluded. Sequenced: naive CD8+ T cells sorted from blood. These receptors all come from a young man in good health.

The rearrangement uses TRBV27 and TRBJ2-5, with 9 bases that match TRBD2. With 3 bases clipped from V and 5 bases from J, the junction kept 10 bases outside the gene matches. There are 16 residues in the CDR3. Germline CDR1 and CDR2: MNHEY and SMNVEV (reference sequence). The CDR3: CASSLGQVAGVETQYF. The CDR3 nucleotides read TGTGCCAGCAGTTTGGGGCAAGTAGCGGGGGTTGAGACCCAGTACTTC.

This chain links TRBV9 with TRBJ1-2, with 8 bases lining up with TRBD1. Trimming took 7 bases from V and 8 from J; bases not matched to a gene: 10. The CDR3 is 13 amino acids. From germline, CDR1 is SGDLS and CDR2 YYNGEE. The CDR3 nucleotides are TGTGCCAGCGGACAGGGTGGACTAAGGGGCTACACCTTC. This encodes CASGQGGLRGYTF. Full variable domain (remainder filled in from reference TRBV9 and TRBJ1-2): DSGVTQTPKHLITATGQRVTLRCSPRSGDLSVYWYQQSLDQGLQFLIQYYNGEERAKGNILERFSAQQFPDLHSELNLSSLELGDSALYFCASGQGGLRGYTFGSGTRLTVV.

Note on this clone: Other DNA sequences in the same sample also yield this CDR3. The chain carries TRBV5-1 and TRBJ2-7, with a possible D match to TRBD1 (6 bases). The CDR3 consists of 13 residues. The germline gives CDR1 SGHRS, CDR2 YFSETQ. Between the trimmed V and J ends, which lost 2 bases and 1 base, there was a span of 7 bases. CDR3: CASSLGQSYEQYF. The CDR3 DNA is TGCGCCAGCAGCTTAGGACAGTCCTACGAGCAGTACTTC.

The chain is built from TRBV11-3 and TRBJ2-5; D is uncertain. The V and J ends lost 1 base and 5 bases respectively, with 11 bases between them. This CDR3 spans 14 amino acids. Per the germline V gene, CDR1 is SGHNT and CDR2 is YENEEA. The CDR3 protein is CASSLGLGFETQYF. The DNA for the CDR3 is TGTGCCAGCAGCTTAGGTTTGGGATTCGAGACCCAGTACTTC.

J is TRBJ2-5 and V is TRBV5-1; 10 nucleotides align to TRBD2. J gave up 2 bases and V 3 bases, and 7 bases lay outside the gene matches. The CDR3 runs 16 residues. CDR1 is SGHRS and CDR2 is YFSETQ in the germline V gene. This chain's CDR3 is CASSYGLADPQETQYF. DNA for the CDR3: TGCGCCAGCAGCTACGGACTAGCGGACCCACAAGAGACCCAGTACTTC.

The chain uses TRBV6-1 and TRBJ1-6; D gene uncertain. CDR1 is MNHNS, CDR2 SASEGT, per germline. CDR3 length: 13 amino acids. Trimming stripped 5 bases from V and 10 bases from J, with 12 bases between. In DNA, the CDR3 is TGTGCCAGCAGTTTGCTCGGGGTCTCACCCCTCCACTTT. This translates into CASSLLGVSPLHF.

The chain combines TRBV11-2 with TRBJ2-5; D not certain. Per germline, CDR1 SGHAT and CDR2 FQNNGV. CDR3 length: 14 residues. V lost 6 bases to trimming and J lost 9 bases, with 20 bases between them. CDR3 sequence: CASSSQVGILSQYF. CDR3 nucleotide sequence: TGTGCCAGCAGTTCCCAGGTTGGGATTCTCTCCCAGTACTTC.

CDR3 sequence: CASSKDRESYEQYF. The CDR3 DNA is TGTGCCAGCAGCAAGGACAGGGAATCGTACGAGCAGTACTTC. This sequence joins TRBV6-1 and TRBJ2-7, with 8 bases fitting TRBD1. The CDR3 runs 14 residues. Looked up from germline, CDR1 is MNHNS and CDR2 is SASEGT. V lost 6 bases to trimming and J lost 4 bases; unmatched junction nucleotides: 8.

This clone turned up a few times. This chain uses TRBV29-1 with TRBJ1-1; possibly TRBD1 for D (5 bases). The CDR3 covers 12 residues. The germline V gene encodes CDR1 SQVTM and CDR2 ANQGSEA. Trimming removed 4 bases from V and 8 bases from J, with 14 bases in between. The CDR3 bases are TGCAGCGTTGGTCTCTGGGGGAACGAAGCTTTCTTT. It yields the protein CSVGLWGNEAFF.

The CDR3 protein is CASSQGQGVGANVLTF. DNA for the CDR3: TGCGCCAGCAGCCAAGGACAGGGGGTCGGGGCCAACGTCCTGACTTTC. The chain combines TRBV4-1 with TRBJ2-6; the match to TRBD1 covers 9 bases. Germline V CDR1 and CDR2: MGHRA, YSYEKL. V gave up 1 base and J gave up 4 bases; unmatched junction bases: 2. The CDR3 sequence is 16 residues long.

The CDR3 reads CASSQCDRANEQYF. The CDR3 coding sequence is TGCGCCAGCAGTCAATGCGACAGGGCGAACGAGCAGTACTTC. V gene TRBV23-1 combines with J gene TRBJ2-7, with 7 bases aligning to TRBD1. TRBV23-1 falls under the ORF class, with uncertain function. This CDR3 is built from 14 residues. Trimming took 1 base from V and 5 from J; bases not matched to a gene: 5.

CDR3: CASSFLHRGHNYGYTF. The CDR3 DNA reads TGTGCCAGCAGCTTCTTACACAGGGGACATAACTATGGCTACACCTTC. This chain links TRBV7-9 with TRBJ1-2; TRBD1 agrees at 7 bases. CDR3 length: 16 amino acids. V was clipped by 3 bases and J by 1 base; unmatched bases: 8. The germline V gene encodes CDR1 SEHNR and CDR2 FQNEAQ (reference sequence).

The rearrangement links TRBV6-1 to TRBJ2-1; D gene uncertain. This CDR3 spans 15 amino acids. The V end was cut by 3 bases, the J end by 11 bases, with 20 bases between. Germline V gene sequence: CDR1 MNHNS, CDR2 SASEGT. The CDR3 DNA is TGTGCCAGCAGTGAGGTTGACGAGTCAAGGCGGCAGCAGTTCTTC. Translation gives CASSEVDESRRQQFF.

V and J are TRBV7-9 and TRBJ2-1; D is possibly TRBD2 (7 bases). This CDR3 is built from 15 residues. Germline assignment: CDR1 SEHNR and CDR2 FQNEAQ (reference sequence). The germline V and J ends were trimmed by 0 bases and 7 bases, with 13 bases remaining between them. In nucleotides, the CDR3 is TGTGCCAGCAGCTTAGCAGCGGGACAAAGAAATGAGCAGTTCTTC. Residues: CASSLAAGQRNEQFF.

The chain joins TRBV7-9 to TRBJ2-1; D is ambiguous. There are 13 residues in the CDR3. V was trimmed by 1 base and J by 8 bases, leaving 9 bases between them. In germline, CDR1 is SEHNR, CDR2 FQNEAQ (reference sequence). The CDR3 sequence: CASSLGHVDEQFF. The DNA of the CDR3 is TGTGCCAGCAGCTTAGGCCACGTCGATGAGCAGTTCTTC.

The genes are TRBV28 and TRBJ2-7; D is unresolved. This CDR3 contains 13 residues. V was pared by 6 bases and J by 3 bases, with 12 bases between. CDR1 is MDHEN, CDR2 SYDVKM, per germline. CDR3 DNA sequence: TGTGCCAGCAGCCGGATAGGGATCTACGAGCAGTACTTC. Translating gives CASSRIGIYEQYF.

This chain connects TRBV4-1 to TRBJ1-5, with 9 bases identical to TRBD1. The germline V gene encodes CDR1 MGHRA and CDR2 YSYEKL. The CDR3 extends over 17 amino acids. J gave up 5 bases and V 1 base, and 9 bases lay outside the gene matches. The CDR3 spells CASSQAEGTGLYQPQHF. The CDR3 nucleotides are TGCGCCAGCAGCCAAGCCGAGGGGACAGGGCTCTATCAGCCCCAGCATTTT.

The J gene is TRBJ2-7, the V gene TRBV4-1; 7 bases match TRBD1. Looked up from germline, CDR1 is MGHRA and CDR2 is YSYEKL. The CDR3 has 14 amino acids. Trimming cost V 2 bases and J 7 bases; bases outside gene matches: 8. The CDR3: CASSQQSTGLEQYF. The CDR3 nucleotides read TGCGCCAGCAGCCAACAGTCGACAGGGCTAGAGCAGTACTTC.

CDR3 amino acids: CASSFVQGGTDTQYF. In nucleotides, the CDR3 is TGCGCCAGCAGCTTCGTCCAGGGTGGAACAGATACGCAGTATTTT. The chain is built from TRBV5-1 and TRBJ2-3; TRBD1 might be the D (5 bases). The germline V and J ends were trimmed by 2 bases and 3 bases, with 13 bases remaining between them. CDR3 length equals 15 residues. Germline V gene data show CDR1 as SGHRS and CDR2 as YFSETQ.

The V gene is TRBV13, the J gene TRBJ2-6; no definite D call. Germline loops: CDR1 PRHDT, CDR2 FYEKMQ (reference sequence). V shed 5 bases and J shed 2 bases, with 10 bases lying between them. The CDR3 extends over 15 amino acids. CDR3 amino acids: CASSLREPGANVLTF. CDR3 nucleotides: TGTGCCAGCAGCCTAAGGGAACCTGGGGCCAACGTCCTGACTTTC.

The V gene is TRBV5-1, the J gene TRBJ2-7, with TRBD2 identical over 10 bases. The ends lost 3 bases at V and 5 bases at J; junction bases unmatched: 14. Germline values: CDR1 SGHRS, CDR2 YFSETQ. The CDR3 consists of 17 residues. In DNA form, the CDR3 reads TGCGCCAGCAGCTCCCACGGACTAGCGGAAATAATCGACGAGCAGTACTTC. It yields the protein CASSSHGLAEIIDEQYF. Full variable domain (missing parts from reference TRBV5-1 and TRBJ2-7): KAGVTQTPRYLIKTRGQQVTLSCSPISGHRSVSWYQQTPGQGLQFLFEYFSETQRNKGNFPGRFSGRQFSNSRSEMNVSTLELGDSALYLCASSSHGLAEIIDEQYFGPGTRLTVT.

The chain employs TRBV27 and TRBJ2-5; 10 positions match TRBD1. Germline V gives CDR1 MNHEY, CDR2 SMNVEV (reference sequence). V was pared by 6 bases and J by 5 bases, with 9 bases of the junction left unmatched. This CDR3 is 15 amino acids long. The CDR3: CASSPTGGSGETQYF. The CDR3 bases are TGTGCCAGCAGCCCGACAGGGGGCTCTGGTGAGACCCAGTACTTC.

The rearrangement links TRBV6-1 to TRBJ2-2, with a tentative D call TRBD2 (7 bases). The germline gives CDR1 MNHNS, CDR2 SASEGT. The V end lost 0 bases, the J end lost 4 bases, and 18 bases lay between the germline ends. The CDR3 contains 18 residues. CDR3 DNA sequence: TGTGCCAGCAGTGAAGCGCCTTGGGAGGGGGTCGGCACCGGGGAGCTGTTTTTT. Translation gives CASSEAPWEGVGTGELFF.

The chain joins TRBV4-1 to TRBJ2-5, with D possibly TRBD2 on 5 matching bases. The CDR3 sequence is 18 residues long. Germline CDR1 MGHRA, CDR2 YSYEKL. The ends were cut back, 0 bases at V and 2 bases at J, with 19 bases in the middle. CDR3 nucleotide sequence: TGCGCCAGCAGCCAAGATCCTCAACCTCCAGCGGCGCAAGAGACCCAGTACTTC. This encodes CASSQDPQPPAAQETQYF.

This chain joins TRBV5-4 and TRBJ2-7; D remains unclear. Trimming cost V 0 bases and J 7 bases, with 8 bases left between them. CDR3 length: 12 amino acids. The germline CDR1 and CDR2 sequences are SGHNT and YYREEE (reference sequence). The CDR3 DNA sequence: TGTGCCAGCAGCTTGGGACCCTGGGAGCAGTACTTC. As protein: CASSLGPWEQYF.

The chain couples TRBV5-5 to TRBJ1-2; D is unresolved. This CDR3 spans 15 amino acids. Per the germline V gene, CDR1 is SGHKS and CDR2 is YYEKEE (reference sequence). V was cut by 2 bases and J by 3 bases, with 14 bases left in between. For the CDR3, the DNA is TGTGCCAGCAGCTTCGACGGAGCCAAGGACTATGGCTACACCTTC. Protein: CASSFDGAKDYGYTF. Drawing the rest from reference TRBV5-5 and TRBJ1-2, the complete variable domain is DAGVTQSPTHLIKTRGQQVTLRCSPISGHKSVSWYQQVLGQGPQFIFQYYEKEERGRGNFPDRFSARQFPNYSSELNVNALLLGDSALYLCASSFDGAKDYGYTFGSGTRLTVV.

This rearrangement joins TRBV7-9 to TRBJ1-4; TRBD1 aligns across 9 bases. The V segment lost 5 bases and the J segment 7 bases; nucleotides outside the gene matches: 14. CDR1 is SEHNR, CDR2 FQNEAQ, per germline (reference sequence). The CDR3 extends over 17 amino acids. As DNA, the CDR3 is TGTGCCAGCAGCAGGACAGGGGATTTCGGGGTGGGTGAAAAACTGTTTTTT. Residues: CASSRTGDFGVGEKLFF.

As to this clone: Distinct nucleotide sequences in the sample also encode this CDR3. The chain links TRBV6-1 to TRBJ2-7, with D unclear. V was pared by 7 bases and J by 0 bases, with 10 bases between. CDR3 size: 13 residues. Looked up from germline, CDR1 is MNHNS and CDR2 is SASEGT. The DNA of the CDR3 is TGTGCCAGCACCCTGACTGGCTCCTACGAGCAGTACTTC. It yields the protein CASTLTGSYEQYF.